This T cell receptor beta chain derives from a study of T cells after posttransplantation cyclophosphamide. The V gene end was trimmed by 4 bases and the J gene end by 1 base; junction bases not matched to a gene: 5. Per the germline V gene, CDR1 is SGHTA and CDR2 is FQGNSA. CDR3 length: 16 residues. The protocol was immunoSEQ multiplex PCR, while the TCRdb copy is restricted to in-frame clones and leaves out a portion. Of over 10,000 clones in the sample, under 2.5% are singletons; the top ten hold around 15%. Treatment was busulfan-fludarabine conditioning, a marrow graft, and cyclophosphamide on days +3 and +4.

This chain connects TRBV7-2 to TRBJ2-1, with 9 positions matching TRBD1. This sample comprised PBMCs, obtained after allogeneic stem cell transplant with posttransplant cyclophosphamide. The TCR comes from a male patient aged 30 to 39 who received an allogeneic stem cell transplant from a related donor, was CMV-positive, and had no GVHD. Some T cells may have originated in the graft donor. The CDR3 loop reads CASSSDRGWSYNEQFF. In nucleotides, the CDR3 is TGTGCCAGCAGCTCTGACAGGGGGTGGTCCTACAATGAGCAGTTCTTC.